The 16 T cell receptor beta chains below were found in one sample sequenced in a study of cytomegalovirus exposure and HLA in healthy donors. Method: immunoSEQ multiplex PCR; TCRdb's copy keeps in-frame clones and lacks some. Counted here are over 85,000 clones, approximately 84% occurring once; the ten biggest clones make up 9% to 14%. Sequenced: PBMCs. These receptor sequences come from a woman aged 18-29 years in good health and CMV-seropositive.

This sequence joins TRBV5-1 and TRBJ1-1; unclear D gene. The germline V gene has CDR1 SGHRS and CDR2 YFSETQ. The V gene lost 3 bases and the J gene lost 0 bases, with 12 bases spanning the gap. CDR3 length equals 15 residues. The CDR3 region is CASSYLGLLNTEAFF. CDR3 nucleotides: TGCGCCAGCAGCTACCTAGGACTGCTGAACACTGAAGCTTTCTTT.

The chain has TRBV11-2 and TRBJ2-7; D possibly corresponds to TRBD2 (5 bases). The CDR3 has 16 residues. V dropped 0 bases and J dropped 9 bases, with 21 bases sitting between them. Germline lookup yields CDR1 SGHAT and CDR2 FQNNGV. The chain's CDR3 is CASSLEAHNDYEGQYF. In DNA, the CDR3 is TGTGCCAGCAGCTTAGAGGCCCATAATGACTACGAGGGGCAGTACTTC.

V is TRBV28 and J is TRBJ2-7, with D hard to call. V lost 3 bases and J 7 bases, leaving 13 bases between the germline ends. This CDR3 has 13 amino acids. Germline lookup yields CDR1 MDHEN and CDR2 SYDVKM. The chain's CDR3 is CASSFSLYWEQYF. DNA of the CDR3: TGTGCCAGCAGTTTTTCCCTCTATTGGGAGCAGTACTTC.

The chain combines TRBV20-1 with TRBJ1-5, with D unclear. The germline V gene encodes CDR1 DFQATT and CDR2 SNEGSKA (reference sequence). Deletions cut 0 bases from V and 11 bases from J, with 8 bases between. This CDR3 is built from 11 residues. This CDR3 reads CSARESRAQHF. The CDR3 DNA reads TGCAGTGCTAGAGAAAGCCGGGCCCAGCATTTT.

The rearrangement links TRBV7-2 to TRBJ2-7; possibly TRBD2 for D (7 bases). CDR3 length: 15 amino acids. The V and J ends lost 11 bases and 2 bases respectively, with 22 bases between them. The germline V gene encodes CDR1 SGHTA and CDR2 FQGNSA. The DNA of the CDR3 is TGTGCCGGAACGGGGGGTGACAGGCCGACCTACGAGCAGTACTTC. Translation gives CAGTGGDRPTYEQYF.

V is TRBV7-2 and J is TRBJ2-7; weak D call: TRBD2 (6 bases). Germline V lookup: CDR1 SGHTA, CDR2 FQGNSA. V was clipped by 1 base and J by 6 bases, with 16 bases between them. This CDR3 comprises 15 residues. The CDR3 loop is CASSLEYSGSGEQYF. Written as DNA, the CDR3 is TGTGCCAGCAGCTTAGAGTACAGCGGGTCTGGCGAGCAGTACTTC.

The chain carries TRBV7-2 and TRBJ1-1; the D is unclear. The germline gives CDR1 SGHTA, CDR2 FQGNSA. V lost 4 bases and J lost 7, with 25 bases in between. The CDR3 totals 17 residues. The CDR3 protein is CASSSLRPLLRGNEAFF. The CDR3 DNA reads TGTGCCAGCAGCTCGCTAAGGCCCTTATTGAGAGGGAATGAAGCTTTCTTT.

The chain joins TRBV9 to TRBJ2-3; weak D call: TRBD2 (7 bases). The CDR3 covers 17 residues. V shed 4 bases and J shed 8 bases, with 26 bases lying between them. CDR1 is SGDLS and CDR2 is YYNGEE in the germline V gene. CDR3 sequence reads: CASSPPALGLVRGTQYF. The CDR3 region has the DNA TGTGCCAGCAGCCCACCGGCACTCGGACTAGTCAGGGGTACGCAGTATTTT. The full variable domain, in which reference TRBV9 and TRBJ2-3 provide the parts outside the CDR3, is DSGVTQTPKHLITATGQRVTLRCSPRSGDLSVYWYQQSLDQGLQFLIQYYNGEERAKGNILERFSAQQFPDLHSELNLSSLELGDSALYFCASSPPALGLVRGTQYFGPGTRLTVL.

This rearrangement joins TRBV28 to TRBJ1-4; D is unresolved. The CDR3 contains 14 residues. Germline V gene data show CDR1 as MDHEN and CDR2 as SYDVKM. V was clipped by 3 bases and J by 7 bases, with 12 bases between them. CDR3 nucleotides: TGTGCCAGCAGTTTCCGGGGTACGGGTGAAAAACTGTTTTTT. Translated: CASSFRGTGEKLFF.

The CDR3 DNA follows: TGTGCCAGCAGGGTTAGCGGGGGGGCCCATGAGCAGTTCTTC. Translated: CASRVSGGAHEQFF. V and J are TRBV6-4 and TRBJ2-1; 11 positions match TRBD2. CDR3 size: 14 residues. CDR1 and CDR2 (germline): MRHNA, SNTAGT. Trimming removed 6 bases from V and 8 bases from J; junction bases left unmatched: 6.

In its sample, this clone was seen once. The chain couples TRBV13 to TRBJ2-3, with 14 bases aligning to TRBD2. Trimming cost V 0 bases and J 2 bases; bases outside gene matches: 4. Germline CDR1 is PRHDT and CDR2 is FYEKMQ (reference sequence). The CDR3 runs to 18 residues. The CDR3 nucleotides are TGTGCCAGCAGCTTAGGGGGACTAGCGGGGGCACCCACAGATACGCAGTATTTT. Its translation: CASSLGGLAGAPTDTQYF.

For the CDR3, the DNA is TGTGCCAGCAGTGAAACAGGGAACCATCAGCCCCAGCATTTT. This translates into CASSETGNHQPQHF. The chain recombines TRBV25-1 with TRBJ1-5, with D perhaps matching TRBD1 (6 bases). The germline V gene has CDR1 MGHDK and CDR2 SYGVNS. This CDR3 spans 14 amino acids. Trimming removed 2 bases from V and 5 bases from J, with 10 bases in between.

The chain combines TRBV5-1 with TRBJ1-2; TRBD1 aligns across 11 bases. Germline V gives CDR1 SGHRS, CDR2 YFSETQ. CDR3 length equals 15 residues. The ends lost 4 bases at V and 5 bases at J; junction bases unmatched: 7. For the CDR3, the DNA is TGCGCCAGCAGCCTCGGGGACAGGGGGTCATATGGCTACACCTTC. Residues: CASSLGDRGSYGYTF. Supplemented by reference TRBV5-1 and TRBJ1-2, the full variable domain reads KAGVTQTPRYLIKTRGQQVTLSCSPISGHRSVSWYQQTPGQGLQFLFEYFSETQRNKGNFPGRFSGRQFSNSRSEMNVSTLELGDSALYLCASSLGDRGSYGYTFGSGTRLTVV.

This clone appeared a few times. The CDR3 is CAWSTTGVNEKLFF. The CDR3 bases are TGTGCCTGGAGCACGACAGGGGTGAATGAAAAACTGTTTTTT. V and J are TRBV30 and TRBJ1-4, with TRBD1 matching over 8 bases. The CDR3 has 14 amino acids. Per the germline V gene, CDR1 is GTSNPN and CDR2 is SVGIG (reference sequence). The V and J ends lost 3 bases and 5 bases, in that order; junction bases with no gene match: 5.

The rearrangement links TRBV19 to TRBJ1-3; D is unclear. CDR3 size: 14 residues. The V end was cut by 6 bases, the J end by 2 bases, with 11 bases between. Germline V gene data show CDR1 as LNHDA and CDR2 as SQIVND (reference sequence). The CDR3 DNA reads TGTGCCAGTAGACCGGTTTCGACTGGAAACACCATATATTTT. Protein product: CASRPVSTGNTIYF.

This chain's CDR3 is CATSIQGAGNTIYF. CDR3 bases: TGTGCCACCAGCATACAGGGGGCAGGAAACACCATATATTTT. This rearrangement joins TRBV15 to TRBJ1-3; 9 nucleotides agree with TRBD1. CDR3 length: 14 residues. Per germline, CDR1 LNHNV and CDR2 YYDKDF (reference sequence). V lost 4 bases, J lost 4 bases, and 2 bases stayed unmatched.